This TCR beta chain was identified in a study of cytomegalovirus exposure and HLA in healthy donors. For the study at large: Ancestry clustering placed 81% of under 450 genotyped donors in the Caucasian-associated cluster. General observations from the study: Among immune exposure information, only CMV serostatus was available. Later findings reportedly placed an Asian-associated ancestry cluster below the approximately 670-donor mean for N-insertions.

The ends were cut back, 1 base at V and 5 bases at J, with 14 bases in the middle. Looked up from germline, CDR1 is SGHDN and CDR2 is FVKESK. The CDR3 has 15 amino acids. Vbeta (60) and Jbeta (13) primers were used in the PCR. Authors' analysis steps: About 10 million of tens of millions of unique TCR beta chains were shared, per a later count. The protocol was immunoSEQ multiplex PCR, while the TCRdb copy is restricted to in-frame clones and leaves out a portion. V, J and clone size were drawn from that table, and D and trimming were deduced from the DNA. This table holds approximately 130,000 clones, around 80% found once. A single count supports this clone. Its matching antigen is unknown.

The TCR was taken from a woman in her forties or fifties in good health and CMV-seronegative. The sequenced sample was PBMCs. The V and J genes are TRBV14 and TRBJ2-5; tentative D call: TRBD1 (5 bases). The CDR3 sequence: CASSQGSTRQETQYF. Here the CDR3 DNA reads TGTGCCAGCAGCCAAGGTAGTACAAGACAGGAGACCCAGTACTTC.